What follows are 13 T cell receptor beta chains derived from one specimen sequenced in a study of shared clonotypes between healthy human individuals. Clones were sequenced by immunoSEQ multiplex PCR, and TCRdb holds only the in-frame ones, with some missing. The sample contains 2 million to 2.5 million clones, 85% to 95% of which appear only once. Sequenced input: naive CD4+ T cells from PBMCs. The subset is: CD45RA+ positively selected. The receptors were sampled from a man aged 18 to 29 in good health. Some clones in this sample may be carry-over from other donors' samples.

The gene calls are TRBV27 and TRBJ2-7; D perhaps matches TRBD2 (5 bases). The length of the CDR3 is 12 residues. The ends were cut back, 6 bases at V and 3 bases at J, with 9 bases in the middle. Germline V CDR1 and CDR2: MNHEY, SMNVEV (reference sequence). CDR3 DNA: TGTGCCAGCAGGAGGACTGGCTACGAGCAGTACTTC. It translates to CASRRTGYEQYF.

The chain links TRBV6-1 to TRBJ1-5, with D possibly TRBD1 on 6 matching bases. The V end was cut by 4 bases, the J end by 6 bases, with 19 bases between. CDR1 and CDR2 (germline): MNHNS, SASEGT. The length of the CDR3 is 16 residues. The CDR3 coding sequence is TGTGCCAGCAGTGGCACGGGATGGGGGGCAAGTCAGCCCCAGCATTTT. As protein: CASSGTGWGASQPQHF.

This sequence joins TRBV9 and TRBJ2-3, with TRBD1 matching over 8 bases. The V gene's germline CDR1 is SGDLS and CDR2 YYNGEE. This CDR3 has 16 residues. V was pared by 4 bases and J by 3 bases, with 10 bases of the junction left unmatched. The CDR3 nucleotides read TGTGCCAGCAGCCCCCCGACAGGGGTCATAACAGATACGCAGTATTTT. Translating gives CASSPPTGVITDTQYF.

This clone was seen a single time. This chain links TRBV5-4 with TRBJ2-2; D is ambiguous. CDR1 is SGHNT and CDR2 is YYREEE in the germline V gene (reference sequence). This CDR3 spans 15 amino acids. V was shortened by 0 bases and J by 2 bases, with 8 bases between the two germline ends. This chain's CDR3 is CASSLAQANTGELFF. The DNA of the CDR3 is TGTGCCAGCAGCTTGGCCCAGGCTAACACCGGGGAGCTGTTTTTT.

In its sample, this clone was seen once. The gene calls are TRBV18 and TRBJ1-4; 9 bases map to TRBD1. The CDR3 consists of 15 residues. The junction had 7 bases not matched to a gene; V was cut back by 3 bases and J by 8 bases. CDR1 and CDR2 from the germline V gene are KGHSH and LQKENI. CDR3 protein: CASSPSQGAGEKLFF. The DNA of the CDR3 is TGTGCCAGCTCACCGTCACAGGGGGCGGGCGAAAAACTGTTTTTT.

Comment on this clone: This specimen includes other DNA sequences encoding the same CDR3. The chain uses TRBV7-2 and TRBJ1-4; D is uncertain. Trimming left V 3 bases short and J 4 bases short, with 9 bases between. The CDR3 extends over 14 amino acids. Germline loops: CDR1 SGHTA, CDR2 FQGNSA. The CDR3 sequence is CASSFSGNNEKLFF. In DNA form, the CDR3 reads TGTGCCAGCAGCTTTTCTGGGAATAATGAAAAACTGTTTTTT.

This clone was observed once. At one end the junction does not follow the germline gene, possibly because of a read error. The V gene is TRBV4-2, the J gene TRBJ2-1; tentatively, D is TRBD2 (7 bases). CDR1 LGHNA and CDR2 YNFKEQ come from the germline V gene. The CDR3 length is 17 residues. The CDR3 DNA follows: TGTGCCAGCAGCCAAGTAGGGGGTGCGGGAGCCTATAATGAGCAGTTCTTC. Its translation: CASSQVGGAGAYNEQFF.

For the CDR3, the DNA is TGCGCCAGCCAACCGGGACAGCCGAACACTGAAGCTTTCTTT. Protein product: CASQPGQPNTEAFF. The V call is TRBV5-1, the J call TRBJ1-1; 7 bases line up with TRBD1. Germline V gene data show CDR1 as SGHRS and CDR2 as YFSETQ. The CDR3 loop spans 14 amino acids. The ends lost 7 bases at V and 1 base at J; junction bases unmatched: 7.

The DNA of the CDR3 is TGTGCCAGCAGCGTACAGCAGGGACTAGGGCGCAATGAGCAGTTCTTC. Residues: CASSVQQGLGRNEQFF. The V and J genes are TRBV7-9 and TRBJ2-1; TRBD2 agrees at 8 bases. Losses at the gene ends were 5 bases for V and 6 bases for J; bases not matched to a gene: 12. Looked up from germline, CDR1 is SEHNR and CDR2 is FQNEAQ (reference sequence). The CDR3 has 16 residues.

The V call is TRBV9, the J call TRBJ2-7; possible D gene TRBD1, 6 bases. CDR1 and CDR2 from the germline V gene are SGDLS and YYNGEE. V was cut by 0 bases and J by 0 bases, with 10 bases left in between. This CDR3 contains 15 residues. CDR3 loop: CASSVEQGLSYEQYF. As DNA, the CDR3 is TGTGCCAGCAGCGTAGAACAGGGCCTCTCCTACGAGCAGTACTTC.

Concerning this clone itself: Other nucleotide sequences in the sample specify the same CDR3. The chain couples TRBV18 to TRBJ2-5; D unresolved. The CDR3 extends over 12 amino acids. Trimming removed 4 bases from V and 1 base from J, with 4 bases in between. Germline V gene sequence: CDR1 KGHSH, CDR2 LQKENI. The DNA for the CDR3 is TGTGCCAGCTCACTACCCCAAGAGACCCAGTACTTC. Translation gives CASSLPQETQYF. The complete variable domain, with remaining parts taken from reference TRBV18 and TRBJ2-5, reads NAGVMQNPRHLVRRRGQEARLRCSPMKGHSHVYWYRQLPEEGLKFMVYLQKENIIDESGMPKERFSAEFPKEGPSILRIQQVVRGDSAAYFCASSLPQETQYFGPGTRLLVL.

The rearrangement uses TRBV7-9 and TRBJ2-3; D is unresolved. The CDR3 has 13 amino acids. V lost 4 bases and J 13 bases, leaving 18 bases between the germline ends. Germline V gene sequence: CDR1 SEHNR, CDR2 FQNEAQ (reference sequence). CDR3: CASSSARALSKYF. The CDR3 bases are TGTGCCAGCAGCTCCGCTAGGGCTCTTTCGAAGTATTTT.

The gene calls are TRBV6-6 and TRBJ1-1, with D possibly TRBD1 on 5 matching bases. V was pared by 1 base and J by 6 bases, with 6 bases between. Germline CDR1 and CDR2: MNHNY and SVGAGI (reference sequence). The CDR3 is 12 amino acids. The CDR3 reads CASSYLGAEAFF. CDR3 in DNA: TGTGCCAGCAGTTACTTGGGGGCTGAAGCTTTCTTT.